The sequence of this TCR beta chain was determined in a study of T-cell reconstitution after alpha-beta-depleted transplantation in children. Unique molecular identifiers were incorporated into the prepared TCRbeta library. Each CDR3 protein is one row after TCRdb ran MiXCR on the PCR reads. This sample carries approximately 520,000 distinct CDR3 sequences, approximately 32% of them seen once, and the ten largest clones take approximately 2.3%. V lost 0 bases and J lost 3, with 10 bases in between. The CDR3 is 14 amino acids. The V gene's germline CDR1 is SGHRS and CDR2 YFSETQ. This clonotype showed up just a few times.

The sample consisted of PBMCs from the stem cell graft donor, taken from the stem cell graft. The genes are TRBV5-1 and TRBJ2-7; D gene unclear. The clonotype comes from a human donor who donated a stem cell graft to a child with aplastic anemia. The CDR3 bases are TGCGCCAGCAGCTTGGGATCGGCAGACTACGAGCAGTACTTC. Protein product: CASSLGSADYEQYF.